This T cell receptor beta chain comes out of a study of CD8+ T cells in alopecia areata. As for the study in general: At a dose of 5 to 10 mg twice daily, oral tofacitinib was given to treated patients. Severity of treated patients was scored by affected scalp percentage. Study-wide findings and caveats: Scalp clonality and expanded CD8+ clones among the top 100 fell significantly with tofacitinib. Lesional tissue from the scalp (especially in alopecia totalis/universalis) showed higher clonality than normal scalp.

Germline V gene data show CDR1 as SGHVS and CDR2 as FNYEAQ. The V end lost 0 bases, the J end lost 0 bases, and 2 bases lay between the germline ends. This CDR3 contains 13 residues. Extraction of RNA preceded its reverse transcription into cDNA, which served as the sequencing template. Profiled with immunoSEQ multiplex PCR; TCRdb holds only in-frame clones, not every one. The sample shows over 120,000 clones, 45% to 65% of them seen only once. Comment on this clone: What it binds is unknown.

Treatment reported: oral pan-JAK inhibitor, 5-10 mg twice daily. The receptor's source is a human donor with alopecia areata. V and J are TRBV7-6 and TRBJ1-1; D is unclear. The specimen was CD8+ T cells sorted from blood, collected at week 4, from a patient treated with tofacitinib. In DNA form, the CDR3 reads TGTGCCAGCAGCTTAGCATTGAACACTGAAGCTTTCTTT. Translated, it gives CASSLALNTEAFF.